The rows below give T cell receptor beta chains drawn from one sample of a study of T cells in localized non-small cell lung cancer. TCRdb keeps only in-frame clones here, not all; method: immunoSEQ multiplex PCR. The sample carries tens of thousands of clones, around 89% recorded once. This sample comprised PBMCs, obtained before any cancer treatment. Source of these receptors: a man aged 40 to 70 with stage II lung adenocarcinoma. The CDR3 runs from the conserved cysteine through the conserved F or W. A D gene is named only where the DNA matches it firmly. Clone size is stated in some rows and not others, as once, few, many or a class when expanded.

V gene: TRBV5-1; clone size: -; J gene: TRBJ1-6; D gene: -; CDR3 DNA: TGCGCCAGCAGCCCCAGCCGTAGCTCCTATAATTCACCCCTCCACTTT; CDR3 protein: CASSPSRSSYNSPLHF
V gene: TRBV11-2; clone size: few; J gene: TRBJ1-1; D gene: -; CDR3 DNA: TGTGCCAGCAGCTTAGGGCGGGCACTCCGTCCTGAAGCTTTCTTT; CDR3 protein: CASSLGRALRPEAFF
V gene: TRBV6-1; clone size: -; J gene: TRBJ1-2; D gene: -; CDR3 DNA: TGTGCCAGCAGTGAAGCATGGACCTCTTATGGCTACACCTTC; CDR3 protein: CASSEAWTSYGYTF
V gene: TRBV20-1; clone size: -; J gene: TRBJ1-4; D gene: -; CDR3 DNA: TGCAGTGCTGCGAGGGGGGAAAAACTGTTTTTT; CDR3 protein: CSAARGEKLFF
V gene: TRBV6-5; clone size: -; J gene: TRBJ1-1; D gene: -; CDR3 DNA: TGTGCCAGCAGTTACCTGCAACCGGGTGCCGAAGCTTTCTTT; CDR3 protein: CASSYLQPGAEAFF
V gene: TRBV7-2; clone size: -; J gene: TRBJ2-7; D gene: TRBD2; CDR3 DNA: TGTGCCAGCAGCATTATTGCCGGGGGGGCCCCCTACGAGCAGTACTTC; CDR3 protein: CASSIIAGGAPYEQYF
V gene: TRBV5-1; clone size: -; J gene: TRBJ1-2; D gene: TRBD1; CDR3 DNA: TGCGCCAGGAGGGACAGAAGTAACTATGGCTACACCTTC; CDR3 protein: CARRDRSNYGYTF
V gene: TRBV30; clone size: -; J gene: TRBJ1-5; D gene: -; CDR3 DNA: TGTGCCTGGAGTGTAGGAACTTACCGCAATCAGCCCCAGCATTTT; CDR3 protein: CAWSVGTYRNQPQHF
V gene: TRBV4-1; clone size: -; J gene: TRBJ2-1; D gene: -; CDR3 DNA: TGCGCCAGCAGCCGAGGAAACAGTAACTCCTACAATGAGCAGTTCTTC; CDR3 protein: CASSRGNSNSYNEQFF
V gene: TRBV7-3; clone size: -; J gene: TRBJ2-3; D gene: -; CDR3 DNA: TGTGCCAGCCAGGGAACCACAGATACGCAGTATTTT; CDR3 protein: CASQGTTDTQYF
V gene: TRBV19; clone size: -; J gene: TRBJ2-5; D gene: -; CDR3 DNA: TGTGCCTCCAAGGAGGGGGGGGAGACCCAGTACTTC; CDR3 protein: CASKEGGETQYF
V gene: TRBV9; clone size: -; J gene: TRBJ2-3; D gene: TRBD2; CDR3 DNA: TGTGCCAGCAGCGCTAGCGGGGGGCGAACCCTCACAGATACGCAGTATTTT; CDR3 protein: CASSASGGRTLTDTQYF
V gene: TRBV5-1; clone size: -; J gene: TRBJ1-1; D gene: -; CDR3 DNA: TGCGCCAGCAGCTCCGCCAACCGTGCCAGCACTGAAGCTTTCTTT; CDR3 protein: CASSSANRASTEAFF
V gene: TRBV4-2; clone size: -; J gene: TRBJ2-3; D gene: TRBD2; CDR3 DNA: TGTGCCAGCACCAGTCTAGCGGGGGCCTCAGATACGCAGTATTTT; CDR3 protein: CASTSLAGASDTQYF
V gene: TRBV27; clone size: -; J gene: TRBJ2-3; D gene: -; CDR3 DNA: TGTGCCAGCAGTCCCCACATGAATACGCAGTATTTT; CDR3 protein: CASSPHMNTQYF
V gene: TRBV5-4; clone size: -; J gene: TRBJ1-1; D gene: TRBD1; CDR3 DNA: TGTGCCAGCAGCCCTCGGACAGGGGGTACTGAAGCTTTCTTT; CDR3 protein: CASSPRTGGTEAFF
V gene: TRBV12-2; clone size: -; J gene: TRBJ2-5; D gene: -; CDR3 DNA: TGTGCAAGTCGCCACAATCCGTCCAGGGCCCATCAAGAGACCCAGTACTTC; CDR3 protein: CASRHNPSRAHQETQYF
V gene: TRBV9; clone size: -; J gene: TRBJ1-2; D gene: -; CDR3 DNA: TGTGCCAGCAGCGTAGGCGGCGAGGACAGAGAGTATGGCTACACCTTC; CDR3 protein: CASSVGGEDREYGYTF
V gene: TRBV29-1; clone size: -; J gene: TRBJ1-1; D gene: -; CDR3 DNA: TGCAGCGTTGTCTTATCCACTATTAACACTGAAGCTTTCTTT; CDR3 protein: CSVVLSTINTEAFF
V gene: TRBV15; clone size: -; J gene: TRBJ2-7; D gene: TRBD1; CDR3 DNA: TGTGCCACCCGAAGCGGACAGGGGCATTACGAGCAGTACTTC; CDR3 protein: CATRSGQGHYEQYF
V gene: TRBV6-4; clone size: -; J gene: TRBJ1-5; D gene: -; CDR3 DNA: TGTGCCAGCAGGTCCCGGGGGGGAGGAAAGCCCCAGCATTTT; CDR3 protein: CASRSRGGGKPQHF
V gene: TRBV4-1; clone size: -; J gene: TRBJ1-5; D gene: -; CDR3 DNA: TGCGCCAGCAGCCAAGATGAGGGAGACAGGTTCGGTCAGCCCCAGCATTTT; CDR3 protein: CASSQDEGDRFGQPQHF
V gene: TRBV5-6; clone size: -; J gene: TRBJ1-6; D gene: -; CDR3 DNA: TGTGCCAGCAGCGGAGTAACGGGTTATAATTCACCCCTCCACTTT; CDR3 protein: CASSGVTGYNSPLHF
V gene: TRBV11-2; clone size: -; J gene: TRBJ2-7; D gene: -; CDR3 DNA: TGTGCCAGCAGCCATTTAAGGGGCCGGACCAGCTACGATCAGTACTTC; CDR3 protein: CASSHLRGRTSYDQYF